This T cell receptor (beta chain) comes out of a study of a mutant IDH1 vaccine in newly diagnosed glioma. Clones were read by immunoSEQ multiplex PCR, and TCRdb kept only the in-frame ones, dropping some. In the table there are over 60,000 clones, approximately 80% of which are singletons. After removal of 5 bases from V and 3 bases from J, the junction contained 8 bases not matched to a gene. The CDR3 runs 15 residues. The germline gives CDR1 SGHVS, CDR2 FQNEAQ. This clone was observed a handful of times. No antigen is known for it. The time point here: week 35, safety follow-up. Vaccination comprised doses that each held 300 ug of mutant IDH1 20-mer peptide, plus topical imiquimod.

This chain uses TRBV7-8 with TRBJ2-7; 9 bases align to TRBD1. Specimen: PBMCs, collected from a glioma patient whose treatment included an IDH1 peptide vaccine. The receptor was derived from a man aged 35-49 years with glioma. In nucleotides, the CDR3 is TGTGCCAGCAGCAAGCCCCGGGACAGGGTCTACGAGCAGTACTTC. This sequence encodes CASSKPRDRVYEQYF.